These 28 T cell receptor beta chains came from one sample sequenced in a study of T cells in Graves' hyperthyroidism and ophthalmopathy. There were TCR beta CDR3 regions amplified from RNA transcripts. In the first-round RT-PCR of the TCR CDR3, the HTBI primer set was used. Via MiXCR, TCRdb re-called the multiplex PCR reads, giving one row per CDR3 protein. In the table there are a few hundred thousand distinct CDR3 sequences, under 60% of which are singletons. The sequenced sample was peripheral blood or thyroid tissue (not recorded which). All receptors come from a woman under 30 with Graves' hyperthyroidism.

This clonotype was seen only once. The chain recombines TRBV29-1 with TRBJ2-7; 7 nucleotides match TRBD1. The germline V gene encodes CDR1 SQVTM and CDR2 ANQGSEA. The CDR3 is 13 residues long. With 5 bases clipped from V and 2 bases from J, the junction kept 6 bases outside the gene matches. DNA for the CDR3: TGCAGCGTTAGTGTACAGGGGACCTACGAGCAGTACTTC. This translates into CSVSVQGTYEQYF.

The V call is TRBV10-3, the J call TRBJ2-7; 9 bases fit TRBD2. Judging by the DNA end, TRBJ2-1 fits better; the J call may be wrong. Germline V gives CDR1 ENHRY, CDR2 SYGVKD. CDR3 length: 15 amino acids. The CDR3 protein is CAISGGGASYNEQFF. DNA for the CDR3: TGTGCCATCAGTGGCGGGGGGGCCTCCTACAATGAGCAGTTCTTC.

V is TRBV7-8 and J is TRBJ2-2; D is unclear. Deletions cut 6 bases from V and 8 bases from J, with 13 bases between. In germline, CDR1 is SGHVS, CDR2 FQNEAQ. This CDR3 is 13 amino acids long. CDR3 in DNA: TGTGCCAGCAGTACCCGGGCGCCAGGGGAGCTGTTTTTT. As protein: CASSTRAPGELFF.

The chain employs TRBV5-5 and TRBJ2-7, with 11 bases lining up with TRBD1. TRBJ2-1 explains the end of the DNA better; the J call may be wrong. The CDR3 is 15 amino acids. Germline V lookup: CDR1 SGHKS, CDR2 YYEKEE (reference sequence). The chain's CDR3 is CASSAGTGGNHEQFF. CDR3 in DNA: TGTGCCAGCAGCGCAGGGACAGGGGGGAACCATGAGCAGTTCTTC.

This clonotype was detected a few times. The CDR3 DNA follows: TGCAGTGCTAGGGAGCGGGAAGTGGGCTACACCTTC. Protein sequence: CSAREREVGYTF. The chain links TRBV20-1 to TRBJ1-2; D is unclear. V dropped 3 bases and J dropped 8 bases, with 13 bases sitting between them. Germline V gene lookup returns CDR1 DFQATT and CDR2 SNEGSKA (reference sequence). The length of the CDR3 is 12 residues.

This clonotype was recorded at least ten times. The genes are TRBV18 and TRBJ2-7, with 7 bases fitting TRBD1. The CDR3 is made up of 14 amino acids. J lost 7 bases, V lost 3 bases, and 9 bases had no gene match. The germline gives CDR1 KGHSH, CDR2 LQKENI. CDR3 in DNA: TGTGCCAGCTCACCCAACACAGGGGACGGGGAGCAGTACTTC. Its translation: CASSPNTGDGEQYF.

The table lists this clonotype with many counts. The chain has TRBV6-1 and TRBJ1-5, with D tentatively TRBD1 (5 bases). Trimming stripped 7 bases from V and 4 bases from J, with 14 bases between. The germline V gene encodes CDR1 MNHNS and CDR2 SASEGT. The CDR3 sequence is 14 residues long. CDR3 sequence reads: CASTRGGSNQPQHF. Written as DNA, the CDR3 is TGTGCCAGCACACGGGGGGGGAGTAATCAGCCCCAGCATTTT.

This clonotype has ten or more counts. This chain uses TRBV7-2 with TRBJ2-7, with D tentatively TRBD1 or TRBD2 (5 bases each). Germline V lookup: CDR1 SGHTA, CDR2 FQGNSA. Trimming stripped 2 bases from V and 4 bases from J, with 15 bases between. The CDR3 is 15 residues long. CDR3 nucleotide sequence: TGTGCCAGCAGCTTACGGGGTGGGGGATTATACGAGCAGTACTTC. Protein product: CASSLRGGGLYEQYF. Filled out from reference TRBV7-2 and TRBJ2-7, the complete variable domain reads GAGVSQSPSNKVTEKGKDVELRCDPISGHTALYWYRQSLGQGLEFLIYFQGNSAPDKSGLPSDRFSAERTGGSVSTLTIQRTQQEDSAVYLCASSLRGGGLYEQYFGPGTRLTVT.

About this clonotype: This may be a read error: a much more frequent sequence differs by one nucleotide. The CDR3 DNA reads as TGCGCCAGCGGAGGGACGGAGGACTACGAGCAGTACTTC. Translation gives CASGGTEDYEQYF. The chain recombines TRBV5-1 with TRBJ2-7, with D perhaps matching TRBD2 (6 bases). The V gene lost 7 bases and the J gene lost 3 bases, with 14 bases spanning the gap. CDR1 is SGHRS, CDR2 YFSETQ, per germline. The CDR3 spans 13 residues.

V is TRBV10-1 and J is TRBJ2-7, with 9 nucleotides matching TRBD1. Unmatched junction bases numbered 6, after V lost 7 bases and J lost 5 bases. The CDR3 is 13 amino acids. Germline-derived CDR1 and CDR2 are WNHNN and SYGVQD (reference sequence). Here the CDR3 reads CASKGTGFHEQYF. The CDR3 region has the DNA TGCGCCAGCAAGGGGACAGGGTTCCACGAGCAGTACTTC.

The chain has TRBV10-3 and TRBJ1-1; 8 bases map to TRBD1. V shed 6 bases and J 8 bases; nucleotides not matched to a gene: 14. The CDR3 is 15 residues long. Germline-derived CDR1 and CDR2 are ENHRY and SYGVKD. Here the CDR3 DNA reads TGTGCCATCAGACCCCAAGTCGGGACAGGAGCAGAAGCTTTCTTT. Residues: CAIRPQVGTGAEAFF.

This clonotype was detected ten times or more. The rearrangement uses TRBV29-1 and TRBJ1-2, with TRBD1 matching over 9 bases. The CDR3 sequence is 14 residues long. Germline assignment: CDR1 SQVTM and CDR2 ANQGSEA. The junction had 5 bases not matched to a gene; V was cut back by 1 base and J by 5 bases. The CDR3 nucleotides are TGCAGCGTTGAAGGGGAAGGGACAGGGTATGGCTACACCTTC. It specifies CSVEGEGTGYGYTF.

This clonotype was counted many times. This chain uses TRBV2 with TRBJ2-5, with TRBD2 matching 7 bases. The CDR3 length is 13 residues. After removal of 7 bases from V and 5 bases from J, the junction contained 7 bases not matched to a gene. Germline-derived CDR1 and CDR2 are SNHLY and FYNNEI. CDR3 in amino acids: CASMAAGAETQYF. The CDR3 nucleotides read TGTGCCAGCATGGCCGCGGGAGCGGAGACCCAGTACTTC.

This clonotype was picked up many times. The chain links TRBV9 to TRBJ2-5, with 7 positions matching TRBD1. Germline V gives CDR1 SGDLS, CDR2 YYNGEE. The CDR3 has 12 residues. V gave up 3 bases and J gave up 6 bases; unmatched junction bases: 2. For the CDR3, the DNA is TGTGCCAGCAGCGCCAGGGGGAAGACCCAGTACTTC. Protein sequence: CASSARGKTQYF.

The rearrangement uses TRBV29-1 and TRBJ1-5, with a possible D match to TRBD1 (6 bases). The V end lost 6 bases, the J end lost 13 bases, and 19 bases lay between the germline ends. Germline-derived CDR1 and CDR2 are SQVTM and ANQGSEA. This CDR3 is built from 12 residues. CDR3 nucleotide sequence: TGCAGCGTGACACAGGGATTAAGCAATCAGCATTTT. Encoded protein: CSVTQGLSNQHF.

Turning to this clonotype: Since a much larger clone is just one base distant, this may be a read error. The V and J genes are TRBV3-1 and TRBJ1-1; D uncertain. This CDR3 has 14 residues. The germline V gene encodes CDR1 LGHDT and CDR2 YNNKEL (reference sequence). CDR3 protein: CASSQLNKNTAAFF. CDR3 sequence (DNA): TGTGCCAGCAGCCAACTTAATAAGAACACTGCAGCTTTCTTT.

This clonotype was counted many times. The chain couples TRBV7-9 to TRBJ1-4; D is unresolved. Germline-derived CDR1 and CDR2 are SEHNR and FQNEAQ (reference sequence). Trimming took 5 bases from V and 5 from J, leaving 15 bases between them. The CDR3 sequence is 15 residues long. The CDR3 sequence is CASSDTTLTNEKLFF. Written as DNA, the CDR3 is TGTGCCAGCAGCGACACAACGTTGACGAATGAAAAACTGTTTTTT.

CDR3 nucleotides: TGTGCCATCAGTGGGGGGGACGGAAAGACCCAGTACTTC. Protein sequence: CAISGGDGKTQYF. The chain has TRBV10-3 and TRBJ2-5; possible D gene TRBD2, 6 bases. The CDR3 is 13 residues long. Trimming cost V 4 bases and J 6 bases, with 12 bases left between them. Germline-derived CDR1 and CDR2 are ENHRY and SYGVKD.

This chain joins TRBV29-1 and TRBJ1-5; 7 bases are a match to TRBD1. V shed 5 bases, J shed 11 bases, and the junction held 15 bases outside the gene matches. Germline V gives CDR1 SQVTM, CDR2 ANQGSEA. The CDR3 has 14 residues. The CDR3: CSVSPGTAQETQHF. The DNA for the CDR3 is TGCAGCGTTTCCCCAGGGACAGCTCAAGAGACCCAGCATTTT.

In nucleotides, the CDR3 is TGCAGCGTTGTTAGCGGGAGGGCAGGGTTCACTGAAGCTTTCTTT. This translates into CSVVSGRAGFTEAFF. This chain links TRBV29-1 with TRBJ1-1, with a tentative D call TRBD1 (5 bases). Between the trimmed V and J ends, which lost 4 bases and 4 bases, there was a span of 19 bases. This CDR3 has 15 residues. Per germline, CDR1 SQVTM and CDR2 ANQGSEA.

CDR3 nucleotide sequence: TGTGCCAGCAGCGTTAGGGCGGGGTACTACGAGCAGTACTTC. This translates into CASSVRAGYYEQYF. The rearrangement uses TRBV7-8 and TRBJ2-7; the D gene is possibly TRBD2 (6 bases). The CDR3 length is 14 residues. Germline assignment: CDR1 SGHVS and CDR2 FQNEAQ. V lost 5 bases and J lost 3, with 14 bases in between. The whole variable domain, filled in from reference TRBV7-8 and TRBJ2-7, reads GAGVSQSPRYKVAKRGQDVALRCDPISGHVSLFWYQQALGQGPEFLTYFQNEAQLDKSGLPSDRFFAERPEGSVSTLKIQRTQQEDSAVYLCASSVRAGYYEQYFGPGTRLTVT.

The chain combines TRBV5-1 with TRBJ2-5, with TRBD2 identical over 12 bases. Germline CDR1 reads SGHRS; CDR2 reads YFSETQ. This CDR3 region has 19 residues. V shed 4 bases and J 7 bases; nucleotides not matched to a gene: 20. The CDR3, as DNA: TGCGCCAGCAGCCAATCAACCGGGACTAGCGGGTATAAGAGGGGGACCCAGTACTTC. Translation gives CASSQSTGTSGYKRGTQYF.

V and J are TRBV7-9 and TRBJ1-1; D is possibly TRBD1 (6 bases). V lost 6 bases and J 6 bases, leaving 20 bases between the germline ends. Germline-derived CDR1 and CDR2 are SEHNR and FQNEAQ (reference sequence). The CDR3 is 15 residues long. CDR3 amino acids: CASRQREVGAAEAFF. CDR3 DNA sequence: TGTGCCAGCAGGCAAAGGGAAGTGGGGGCAGCTGAAGCTTTCTTT.

With respect to this clonotype: A much larger clone is a single base away; this may be a read error. The V gene is TRBV7-9, the J gene TRBJ1-2; TRBD1 is a possible D gene (5 bases). Germline CDR1 reads SEHNR; CDR2 reads FQNEAQ (reference sequence). This CDR3 comprises 15 residues. The V gene lost 8 bases and the J gene lost 8 bases, with 24 bases spanning the gap. The CDR3 sequence is CASDPRGSPFLGYTF. The CDR3 region has the DNA TGTGCCAGCGACCCGAGGGGTTCCCCTTTTCTGGGCTACACCTTC.

This clonotype appeared a few times. CDR3 nucleotide sequence: TGTGCCAGCAGTGGTCAGGGAGGGGGCACTGAAGCTTTCTTT. Its protein is CASSGQGGGTEAFF. The rearrangement uses TRBV2 and TRBJ1-1, with TRBD1 as a possible D gene (6 bases). Germline assignment: CDR1 SNHLY and CDR2 FYNNEI. This CDR3 is 14 amino acids long. V was shortened by 4 bases and J by 4 bases, with 13 bases between the two germline ends.

The chain uses TRBV20-1 and TRBJ2-5; D may match TRBD1 or TRBD2 (10 bases each). Germline V gives CDR1 DFQATT, CDR2 SNEGSKA (reference sequence). V was cut by 6 bases and J by 9 bases, with 32 bases left in between. This CDR3 has 17 residues. As DNA, the CDR3 is TGCAGTGCGAAGGGGGACAGGGGAGTTTTCAGCGGGAGGGCCCAGTACTTC. Translation: CSAKGDRGVFSGRAQYF.

The sample holds one count of this clonotype. The missing conserved phenylalanine or tryptophan at the end of this CDR3 makes a read error likely. The DNA is left out, because the CDR3 cannot be placed on it with certainty; the CDR3 is given as TCRdb lists it. The chain combines TRBV11-3 with TRBJ1-1; the table's D call TRBD1 went unverified against the DNA. Germline lookup yields CDR1 SGHNT and CDR2 YENEEA. 11 amino acids form the CDR3, both terminal residues included. The CDR3 is CASSSGQGAIS.

This clonotype showed up many times. In nucleotides, the CDR3 is TGTGCCATCAGTGCCGCCCGAGGCGGGGGGGACTCTGGAAACACCATATATTTT. It yields the protein CAISAARGGGDSGNTIYF. The chain employs TRBV10-3 and TRBJ1-3; tentative D call: TRBD1 (5 bases). Trimming removed 4 bases from V and 0 bases from J, with 19 bases in between. Germline values: CDR1 ENHRY, CDR2 SYGVKD. The CDR3 covers 18 residues.